This TCR beta chain was recovered during a study of neurological immune-mediated disorders. Points on this clonotype: Its target is unknown. One base away lies a much larger clone, so this may be a sequencing read error.

Study-level results: When the repertoires were sorted by phylogenetic grouping, those of 18 of 34 multiple sclerosis patients ended up in one related-CDR3 cluster, a possible signature. HTLV-1-associated myelopathy ranked highest for TCR clonal expansion and multiple sclerosis lowest, beneath healthy controls.

CDR1 is SGHNT and CDR2 is YENEEA in the germline V gene. The CDR3 is 14 amino acids. cDNA was made by 5'RACE with 10-nucleotide random UMIs. TCRdb analysed the 5' RACE reads with MiXCR anew, one entry per CDR3 protein. The sample yields roughly 62,000 distinct CDR3 sequences, approximately 3.7% seen once. Sequences were obtained from PBMCs. V usage is TRBV11-3 and J usage is TRBJ1-3; tentatively, D is TRBD1 (5 bases). The sequence was obtained from a woman aged 50 to 65 with multiple sclerosis. Here the CDR3 reads CASSIRDPGKTIYF. The CDR3 DNA reads as TGTGCCAGCAGCATCCGGGACCCAGGAAAAACCATATATTTT. Filled out from reference TRBV11-3 and TRBJ1-3, the complete variable domain reads EAGVVQSPRYKIIEKKQPVAFWCNPISGHNTLYWYLQNLGQGPELLIRYENEEAVDDSQLPKDRFSAERLKGVDSTLKIQPAELGDSAVYLCASSIRDPGKTIYFGEGSWLTVV.